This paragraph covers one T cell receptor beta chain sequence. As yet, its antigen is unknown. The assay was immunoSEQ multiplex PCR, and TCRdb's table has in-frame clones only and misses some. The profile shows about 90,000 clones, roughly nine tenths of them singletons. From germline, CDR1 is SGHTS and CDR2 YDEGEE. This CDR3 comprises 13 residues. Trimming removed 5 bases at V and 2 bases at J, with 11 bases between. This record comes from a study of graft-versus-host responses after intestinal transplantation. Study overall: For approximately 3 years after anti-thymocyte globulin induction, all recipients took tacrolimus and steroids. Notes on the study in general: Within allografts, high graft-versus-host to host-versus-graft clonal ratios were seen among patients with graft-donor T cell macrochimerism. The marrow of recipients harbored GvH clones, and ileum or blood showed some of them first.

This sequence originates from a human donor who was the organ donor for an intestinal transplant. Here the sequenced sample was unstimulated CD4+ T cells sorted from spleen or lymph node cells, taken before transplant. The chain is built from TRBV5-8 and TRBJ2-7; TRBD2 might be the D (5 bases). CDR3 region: CASRESGAYEQYF. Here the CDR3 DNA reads TGTGCCAGCAGAGAATCCGGGGCCTACGAGCAGTACTTC.